This T cell receptor beta chain was recorded in a study of blood T cell repertoires in COVID-19. Study at large: Both acute and convalescent COVID-19 samples were obtained from the United States, Italy and Spain. In each case, the material was cDNA or gDNA derived from T cells, B-cell-depleted T cells, or PBMCs.

Germline V gives CDR1 GTSNPN, CDR2 SVGIG (reference sequence). Trimming took 5 bases from V and 7 from J, leaving 17 bases between them. The length of the CDR3 is 13 residues. In the original workflow: Estimation of nucleated cell counts was performed using reference gene primer amplification. Here immunoSEQ multiplex PCR was the method, and the copy in TCRdb shows in-frame clones only, minus some. V and J calls and clone size are given by that table; D and trimming were obtained from the DNA. The sample shows 200,000 to 300,000 clones, 86% of them seen only once. The clonotype comes from a woman aged 25 to 45 who had recovered from COVID-19. The sequencing sample was made of peripheral blood. The V call is TRBV30, the J call TRBJ1-2; D is uncertain. In DNA form, the CDR3 reads TGTGCCTGGTCTGACGGACTTCTGGGTGGCTACACCTTC. Its translation is CAWSDGLLGGYTF.